Reported below is one TCR beta chain. These data come from a study of blood T cell repertoires in COVID-19. Whole-study context: Sample material is recorded as cDNA or gDNA derived from T cells, B-cell-depleted T cells, or PBMCs.

The authors' processing: Reference gene primer amplification gave estimated nucleated cell counts. Only in-frame clones appear in the TCRdb table, and some are missing; sequencing was by immunoSEQ multiplex PCR. V and J calls and clone size are as listed in that table; D and trimming were resolved from the DNA. The data hold 300,000 to 450,000 clones, with 81% observed a single time. V gave up 4 bases and J gave up 0 bases, with 10 bases separating them. Germline lookup yields CDR1 GTSNPN and CDR2 SVGIG (reference sequence). CDR3 length equals 15 residues. The rearrangement joins TRBV30 to TRBJ2-6; D may be TRBD2 (5 bases). The sample was peripheral blood. The receptor's source is a human donor with acute or convalescent COVID-19. The donor label of this sample is uncertain. The CDR3 DNA follows: TGTGCCTGGAACGAGGGTTTCTCTGGGGCCAACGTCCTGACTTTC. The encoded protein is CAWNEGFSGANVLTF.